This TCR beta chain was recovered during a study of type 1 and type 2 diabetes patients. This CDR3 has 12 residues. V shed 2 bases and J shed 8 bases, with 7 bases lying between them. The PCR template was genomic DNA. Amplification of the beta chain CDR3 used 30 forward and 13 reverse multiplex primers. TCRdb reprocessed the multiplex PCR reads with MiXCR, giving one entry per CDR3 protein. The data show 250,000 or so distinct CDR3 sequences, 45% to 60% seen once. The count of this clonotype is one. Input material: peripheral blood mononuclear cells (PBMCs). This TCR came from a man aged 18 to 30 with type 2 diabetes. This chain links TRBV12-3 or TRBV12-4 with TRBJ2-1; no clear D gene. The CDR3 loop reads CASSLNPHEQFF. In DNA, the CDR3 is TGTGCCAGCAGTTTAAACCCACATGAGCAGTTCTTC.